This section outlines one TCR beta chain sequence together with its context. The data were taken from a study of blood T cell repertoires in COVID-19. Study-level background: PBMCs, B-cell-depleted T cells, or T cells provided the cDNA or gDNA that made up the material.

Original analysis: Reference gene primer amplification gave nucleated cell count estimates. Method: immunoSEQ multiplex PCR; TCRdb's copy keeps in-frame clones and lacks some. D and trimming were read from the DNA, whereas the V and J calls and clone size are those reported in that table. The sample holds 120,000 to 150,000 clones, roughly four fifths seen once. The germline V gene has CDR1 SGHRS and CDR2 YFSETQ. Trimming took off 5 bases at V and 1 base at J, with 7 bases between the two ends. The CDR3 is made up of 14 amino acids. Specimen: peripheral blood. The receptor comes from a human donor with acute or convalescent COVID-19. The donor label of this sample is uncertain. The chain links TRBV5-1 to TRBJ2-6; D is unclear. CDR3 amino acids: CASSTVSGANVLTF. The CDR3 DNA is TGCGCCAGCAGTACGGTGTCTGGGGCCAACGTCCTGACTTTC.